This T cell receptor beta chain is from a study of blood T cell repertoires in COVID-19. Study-level background: Spain, Italy and the United States supplied samples that represented acute and convalescent COVID-19. The analysed material was cDNA or gDNA that came from T cells, B-cell-depleted T cells, or PBMCs.

Trimming removed 4 bases at V and 3 bases at J, with 14 bases between. There are 16 residues in the CDR3. In germline, CDR1 is KGHDR, CDR2 SFDVKD. As originally analysed: By means of reference gene primer amplification, nucleated cell counts were estimated. The repertoire was sequenced with immunoSEQ multiplex PCR; TCRdb's copy has only in-frame clones and lacks some. V, J and clone size reflect that table, while D and trimming were determined from the DNA. This sample has approximately 250,000 clones; roughly nine tenths occur once, and the top ten carry around 1.5%. The TCR was taken from an older woman who had recovered from COVID-19. The rearrangement links TRBV24-1 to TRBJ2-2; D may be TRBD2 (6 bases). The specimen sequenced was peripheral blood. The CDR3 region is CATSDPDGRYTGELFF. Written as DNA, the CDR3 is TGTGCCACCAGTGACCCTGACGGGAGATACACCGGGGAGCTGTTTTTT.